These 22 T cell receptor beta chains share one sample of origin, sequenced in a study of blood T cell repertoires in COVID-19. TCRdb's copy holds only in-frame clones and misses some; the assay was immunoSEQ multiplex PCR. The table has 200,000 to 300,000 clones, 85% to 95% seen once. Sample: peripheral blood. Source of these receptors: a man younger than 40 with COVID-19, enrolled during active disease.

This chain links TRBV7-9 with TRBJ1-1; D not resolved. In germline, CDR1 is SEHNR, CDR2 FQNEAQ (reference sequence). The CDR3 has 15 amino acids. V dropped 5 bases and J dropped 3 bases, with 16 bases sitting between them. The CDR3 loop reads CASSPSLHQDTEAFF. CDR3 DNA sequence: TGTGCCAGCAGCCCTTCTTTGCATCAGGACACTGAAGCTTTCTTT.

This clone was recorded only once. Here the CDR3 DNA reads TGTGCCATCAGTGACGGACTAGCGGGTGACGACAATGAGCAGTTCTTC. This sequence encodes CAISDGLAGDDNEQFF. The genes are TRBV10-3 and TRBJ2-1; 11 bases line up with TRBD2. The trim removed 3 bases at V and 5 bases at J, leaving 6 bases unmatched. Germline V gives CDR1 ENHRY, CDR2 SYGVKD. The CDR3 loop spans 16 amino acids.

V and J are TRBV4-1 and TRBJ1-2; D call uncertain. The CDR3 is made up of 13 amino acids. Germline V gene sequence: CDR1 MGHRA, CDR2 YSYEKL. With 1 base removed from V and 8 bases from J, the gap between germline ends came to 11 bases. The CDR3 region is CASSQVTGYGYTF. CDR3 bases: TGCGCCAGCAGCCAAGTGACGGGGTACGGCTACACCTTC.

The rearrangement uses TRBV7-9 and TRBJ2-1, with TRBD2 matching over 16 bases. CDR1 is SEHNR, CDR2 FQNEAQ, per germline (reference sequence). The J segment lost 9 bases and the V segment lost 1 base, leaving 6 bases of the junction unmatched. CDR3 size: 17 residues. This chain's CDR3 is CASSLEGLAGGRLEQFF. The CDR3 nucleotides read TGTGCCAGCAGCTTAGAGGGACTAGCGGGGGGGCGTCTTGAGCAGTTCTTC.

The chain couples TRBV10-3 to TRBJ2-6, with 7 bases fitting TRBD2. The CDR3 totals 17 residues. Trimming took 0 bases from V and 1 from J; bases not matched to a gene: 3. Germline-derived CDR1 and CDR2 are ENHRY and SYGVKD. The CDR3, as DNA: TGTGCCATCAGTGAGTCGACTAGCTTGTCTGGGGCCAACGTCCTGACTTTC. Translation: CAISESTSLSGANVLTF.

The rearrangement uses TRBV30 and TRBJ1-1; no clear D. Looked up from germline, CDR1 is GTSNPN and CDR2 is SVGIG (reference sequence). The CDR3 length is 11 residues. With 0 bases removed from V and 6 bases from J, the gap between germline ends came to 5 bases. CDR3 sequence reads: CAWSVTAEAFF. Written as DNA, the CDR3 is TGTGCCTGGAGTGTTACAGCTGAAGCTTTCTTT.

The chain is built from TRBV5-6 and TRBJ1-6, with TRBD1 identical over 8 bases. In germline, CDR1 is SGHDT, CDR2 YYEEEE. The CDR3 extends over 13 amino acids. V was clipped by 7 bases and J by 10 bases; unmatched bases: 7. The CDR3 nucleotides read TGTGCCAGCGTAGACAGGGGAAGATCACCCCTCCACTTT. Its protein is CASVDRGRSPLHF.

The rearrangement joins TRBV10-1 to TRBJ1-1; perhaps TRBD1 as D (6 bases). The CDR3 totals 14 residues. Per germline, CDR1 WNHNN and CDR2 SYGVQD (reference sequence). V was shortened by 2 bases and J by 0 bases, with 7 bases between the two germline ends. The CDR3 sequence: CASSEGTMNTEAFF. CDR3 nucleotide sequence: TGCGCCAGCAGTGAGGGGACAATGAACACTGAAGCTTTCTTT.

This clone came up once. The genes are TRBV24-1 and TRBJ2-2; 7 nucleotides line up with TRBD1. The CDR3 loop spans 15 amino acids. The germline V gene encodes CDR1 KGHDR and CDR2 SFDVKD. J was trimmed by 0 bases and V by 4 bases; bases with no gene match: 1. The CDR3 reads CATSEGTANTGELFF. For the CDR3, the DNA is TGTGCCACCAGTGAAGGGACAGCGAACACCGGGGAGCTGTTTTTT.

The rearrangement links TRBV3-1 (or the pseudogene TRBV3-2) to TRBJ2-5; 7 bases are a match to TRBD1. CDR3 size: 17 residues. Germline V CDR1 and CDR2: LGHDT, YNNKEL (reference sequence). With V trimmed by 1 base and J by 5 bases, 13 bases remained unmatched. As DNA, the CDR3 is TGTGCCAGCAGCCAAGGTGTACAGGGGAGTGATTGGGAGACCCAGTACTTC. Translating it yields CASSQGVQGSDWETQYF.

The chain has TRBV10-1 and TRBJ1-1, with 11 bases lining up with TRBD1. With 4 bases clipped from V and 7 bases from J, the junction kept 2 bases outside the gene matches. The CDR3 totals 13 residues. Germline values: CDR1 WNHNN, CDR2 SYGVQD (reference sequence). The CDR3 DNA is TGCGCCAGCAGTGGGGGACAGGGGGTTGAAGCTTTCTTT. Translating gives CASSGGQGVEAFF.

The V and J genes are TRBV2 and TRBJ1-2; D may be TRBD1 (5 bases). Looked up from germline, CDR1 is SNHLY and CDR2 is FYNNEI. V lost 6 bases to trimming and J lost 8 bases, with 19 bases between them. The CDR3 is 14 residues long. CDR3: CASRLGRQGGGYTF. In DNA, the CDR3 is TGTGCCAGCAGGTTAGGCAGGCAGGGTGGCGGCTACACCTTC. Full variable domain (remainder filled in from reference TRBV2 and TRBJ1-2): EPEVTQTPSHQVTQMGQEVILRCVPISNHLYFYWYRQILGQKVEFLVSFYNNEISEKSEIFDDQFSVERPDGSNFTLKIRSTKLEDSAMYFCASRLGRQGGGYTFGSGTRLTVV.

CDR3 amino acids: CASSSTGRANYGYTF. The CDR3 DNA is TGCGCCAGCAGCTCCACAGGGCGCGCTAACTATGGCTACACCTTC. The genes are TRBV5-1 and TRBJ1-2; D possibly corresponds to TRBD1 (6 bases). CDR1 and CDR2 from the germline V gene are SGHRS and YFSETQ. V dropped 3 bases and J dropped 0 bases, with 12 bases sitting between them. There are 15 residues in the CDR3. Using reference TRBV5-1 and TRBJ1-2 for the parts outside the CDR3, the full variable domain is KAGVTQTPRYLIKTRGQQVTLSCSPISGHRSVSWYQQTPGQGLQFLFEYFSETQRNKGNFPGRFSGRQFSNSRSEMNVSTLELGDSALYLCASSSTGRANYGYTFGSGTRLTVV.

The chain combines TRBV7-9 with TRBJ2-3, with 7 bases fitting TRBD1. The CDR3 has 15 residues. V trimming: 1 base; J trimming: 5 bases; junction bases outside the gene matches: 6. Germline CDR1 and CDR2: SEHNR and FQNEAQ (reference sequence). CDR3 in amino acids: CASSLDTGVVDTQYF. Written as DNA, the CDR3 is TGTGCCAGCAGCTTAGACACAGGGGTGGTAGATACGCAGTATTTT.

DNA for the CDR3: TGTGCCAGCAGTCCAGGTTCGGGGACAGAGCGGCAGACCCAGTACTTC. This sequence encodes CASSPGSGTERQTQYF. This rearrangement joins TRBV11-2 to TRBJ2-5, with 7 bases matching TRBD1. Per germline, CDR1 SGHAT and CDR2 FQNNGV. CDR3 length equals 16 residues. V shed 6 bases and J 6 bases; nucleotides not matched to a gene: 16. The entire variable domain, with the rest obtained from reference TRBV11-2 and TRBJ2-5, is as follows: EAGVAQSPRYKIIEKRQSVAFWCNPISGHATLYWYQQILGQGPKLLIQFQNNGVVDDSQLPKDRFSAERLKGVDSTLKIQPAKLEDSAVYLCASSPGSGTERQTQYFGPGTRLLVL.

The chain employs TRBV7-9 and TRBJ1-5; possibly TRBD1 for D (5 bases). The CDR3 has 17 amino acids. Germline V gives CDR1 SEHNR, CDR2 FQNEAQ (reference sequence). V dropped 0 bases and J dropped 1 base, with 13 bases sitting between them. The CDR3 coding sequence is TGTGCCAGCAGCTTAGCTCCCAGGGCTGGGAGCAATCAGCCCCAGCATTTT. This translates into CASSLAPRAGSNQPQHF.

V gene TRBV3-1 (or the pseudogene TRBV3-2) combines with J gene TRBJ1-1; 8 bases align to TRBD1. This CDR3 contains 14 residues. Germline values: CDR1 LGHDT, CDR2 YNNKEL (reference sequence). Trimming cost V 4 bases and J 5 bases; bases outside gene matches: 6. In DNA, the CDR3 is TGTGCCAGCAGCCGGGACAGGCGGGGTACTGAAGCTTTCTTT. This sequence encodes CASSRDRRGTEAFF.

This sequence joins TRBV6-1 and TRBJ2-5; D is uncertain. V gave up 3 bases and J gave up 1 base, with 3 bases separating them. CDR3 length equals 12 residues. Germline V gene sequence: CDR1 MNHNS, CDR2 SASEGT. The CDR3 reads CASSDSQETQYF. CDR3 nucleotide sequence: TGTGCCAGCAGTGACAGCCAAGAGACCCAGTACTTC.

J is TRBJ1-5 and V is TRBV19, with 8 bases identical to TRBD1. Looked up from germline, CDR1 is LNHDA and CDR2 is SQIVND (reference sequence). This CDR3 has 15 amino acids. Trimming cost V 3 bases and J 2 bases; bases outside gene matches: 3. CDR3 bases: TGTGCCAGTAGTATCTCGACAGGGGGCAATCAGCCCCAGCATTTT. The encoded protein is CASSISTGGNQPQHF.

The V and J genes are TRBV30 and TRBJ1-1; D is ambiguous. The CDR3 spans 12 residues. Between the trimmed V and J ends, which lost 2 bases and 8 bases, there was a span of 12 bases. The germline V gene has CDR1 GTSNPN and CDR2 SVGIG (reference sequence). The CDR3 DNA reads TGTGCCTGGAGTCGTAGCAGCGGGGAAGCTTTCTTT. Residues: CAWSRSSGEAFF.

This sequence joins TRBV7-9 and TRBJ2-7, with D possibly matching TRBD1 (6 bases). Trimming cost V 3 bases and J 1 base, with 10 bases left between them. Germline CDR1 and CDR2: SEHNR and FQNEAQ (reference sequence). The CDR3 sequence is 14 residues long. This CDR3 is CASSFTDRSYEQYF. Here the CDR3 DNA reads TGTGCCAGCAGCTTCACGGACAGATCCTACGAGCAGTACTTC.

This clone was picked up one time. The chain is built from TRBV10-1 and TRBJ2-2; TRBD2 agrees at 10 bases. This CDR3 is 15 amino acids long. V was pared by 0 bases and J by 5 bases, with 0 bases of the junction left unmatched. Germline V gene lookup returns CDR1 WNHNN and CDR2 SYGVQD (reference sequence). CDR3 bases: TGCGCCAGCAGTGAGTCTAGCGGGGGGACCGGGGAGCTGTTTTTT. This gives the protein CASSESSGGTGELFF.